A single sample is the source of the 18 T cell receptor beta chains below, sequenced in a study of T cell changes during pregnancy in multiple sclerosis. Produced via immunoSEQ multiplex PCR; TCRdb's table is partial and in-frame only. The repertoire holds 30,000 to 45,000 clones, with just over 90% as singletons. The sample consisted of peripheral blood, taken before pregnancy. These receptors all come from a female donor with multiple sclerosis, enrolled in a pregnancy study.

This chain joins TRBV30 and TRBJ2-4; 13 nucleotides match TRBD2. Germline assignment: CDR1 GTSNPN and CDR2 SVGIG (reference sequence). The V and J ends lost 0 bases and 4 bases, in that order; junction bases with no gene match: 0. The CDR3 is 15 residues long. The CDR3 reads CAWSVLAGGKNIQYF. The CDR3, as DNA: TGTGCCTGGAGTGTACTAGCGGGAGGGAAAAACATTCAGTACTTC. The variable domain in full, with the rest retrieved from reference TRBV30 and TRBJ2-4, is SQTIHQWPATLVQPVGSPLSLECTVEGTSNPNLYWYRQAAGRGLQLLFYSVGIGQISSEVPQNLSASRPQDRQFILSSKKLLLSDSGFYLCAWSVLAGGKNIQYFGAGTRLSVL.

The rearrangement links TRBV6-6 to TRBJ2-2, with 9 bases identical to TRBD1. The CDR3 sequence is 16 residues long. The ends lost 6 bases at V and 7 bases at J; junction bases unmatched: 12. CDR1 MNHNY and CDR2 SVGAGI come from the germline V gene (reference sequence). CDR3 nucleotides: TGTGCCAGCAGCAGCCTGGACAGGGGTAGGGGCGGGGAGCTGTTTTTT. Protein sequence: CASSSLDRGRGGELFF.

This chain uses TRBV5-1 with TRBJ2-1; 7 bases match TRBD2. Germline trimming cut 0 bases from V and 4 bases from J; bases unmatched to any gene: 7. The CDR3 runs to 16 residues. The germline V gene has CDR1 SGHRS and CDR2 YFSETQ. The CDR3 coding sequence is TGCGCCAGCAGCTTGGCCCCTCCGGGAGGATACAATGAGCAGTTCTTC. It is translated as CASSLAPPGGYNEQFF.

This clone was seen once. The CDR3 sequence: CSVVVRSTYEQYF. As DNA, the CDR3 is TGCAGCGTTGTCGTGAGGTCGACCTACGAGCAGTACTTC. The chain couples TRBV29-1 to TRBJ2-7; D ambiguous. The CDR3 covers 13 residues. V was trimmed by 4 bases and J by 2 bases, leaving 12 bases between them. Germline V CDR1 and CDR2: SQVTM, ANQGSEA.

The chain combines TRBV7-3 with TRBJ2-7; perhaps TRBD1 as D (6 bases). Trimming took off 2 bases at V and 1 base at J, with 12 bases between the two ends. The germline CDR1 and CDR2 sequences are SGHTA and FQGTGA. The CDR3 has 15 residues. The chain's CDR3 is CASSLLDRLSYEQYF. DNA of the CDR3: TGTGCCAGCAGCTTATTAGACAGGCTGTCCTACGAGCAGTACTTC.

The chain carries TRBV9 and TRBJ2-5, with D possibly matching TRBD2 (6 bases). The CDR3 runs to 13 residues. V lost 4 bases, J lost 2 bases, and 9 bases lay in between. The V gene's germline CDR1 is SGDLS and CDR2 YYNGEE. CDR3 in amino acids: CASSLGGQETQYF. The CDR3 region has the DNA TGTGCCAGCAGCCTCGGGGGACAAGAGACCCAGTACTTC.

In the case of this clone: Germline is not matched at one junction end, which may reflect a read error. In nucleotides, the CDR3 is TGTGCTAGCAGCTTAGGGAGAGTGGGAGATACGCAGTATTTT. Encoded protein: CASSLGRVGDTQYF. The rearrangement uses TRBV7-7 and TRBJ2-3, with a tentative D call TRBD2 (5 bases). The germline CDR1 and CDR2 sequences are SSHAT and FNYEAQ (reference sequence). The CDR3 totals 14 residues.

The rearrangement joins TRBV5-6 to TRBJ2-1, with a possible D match to TRBD2 (5 bases). This CDR3 contains 15 residues. Trimming removed 2 bases from V and 0 bases from J, with 9 bases in between. Looked up from germline, CDR1 is SGHDT and CDR2 is YYEEEE. DNA for the CDR3: TGTGCCAGCAGCTTTAGCGCGAGCTCCTACAATGAGCAGTTCTTC. Amino acids: CASSFSASSYNEQFF.

This rearrangement joins TRBV4-1 to TRBJ2-1; TRBD2 matches at 7 bases. CDR3 length equals 17 residues. Germline values: CDR1 MGHRA, CDR2 YSYEKL. The junction had 12 bases not matched to a gene; V was cut back by 2 bases and J by 5 bases. CDR3 DNA sequence: TGCGCCAGCAGCCAATTTATGGATTGGGAGGGCCACAATGAGCAGTTCTTC. Its translation: CASSQFMDWEGHNEQFF.

V and J are TRBV9 and TRBJ2-1, with D possibly TRBD2 on 6 matching bases. The CDR3 is made up of 15 amino acids. Trimming left V 4 bases short and J 2 bases short, with 13 bases between. Germline V gene sequence: CDR1 SGDLS, CDR2 YYNGEE. The CDR3 coding sequence is TGTGCCAGCAGCCCCCCTAGCGACACCTACAATGAGCAGTTCTTC. It encodes CASSPPSDTYNEQFF.

This chain joins TRBV19 and TRBJ2-3, with 9 bases aligning to TRBD1. CDR3 size: 13 residues. Germline CDR1 and CDR2: LNHDA and SQIVND (reference sequence). The trim removed 4 bases at V and 12 bases at J, leaving 8 bases unmatched. Here the CDR3 DNA reads TGTGCCAGTAGTACATCGGGACAGGGTTCACAGTATTTT. Its protein product is CASSTSGQGSQYF. Based on the CDR3 plus reference TRBV19 and TRBJ2-3, the full variable domain is DGGITQSPKYLFRKEGQNVTLSCEQNLNHDAMYWYRQDPGQGLRLIYYSQIVNDFQKGDIAEGYSVSREKKESFPLTVTSAQKNPTAFYLCASSTSGQGSQYFGPGTRLTVL.

The V call is TRBV5-1, the J call TRBJ1-1, with D maybe TRBD1 (6 bases). Between the trimmed V and J ends, which lost 2 bases and 4 bases, there was a span of 9 bases. CDR3 size: 13 residues. Germline-derived CDR1 and CDR2 are SGHRS and YFSETQ. CDR3 residues: CASSFSRGTEAFF. DNA for the CDR3: TGCGCCAGCAGCTTTTCCAGGGGCACTGAAGCTTTCTTT. Looking up the rest from reference TRBV5-1 and TRBJ1-1 gives the full variable domain: KAGVTQTPRYLIKTRGQQVTLSCSPISGHRSVSWYQQTPGQGLQFLFEYFSETQRNKGNFPGRFSGRQFSNSRSEMNVSTLELGDSALYLCASSFSRGTEAFFGQGTRLTVV.

This chain uses TRBV2 with TRBJ1-4, with D unclear. The germline CDR1 and CDR2 sequences are SNHLY and FYNNEI. V was cut by 1 base and J by 4 bases, with 4 bases left in between. This CDR3 is built from 13 residues. CDR3: CASSEVSNEKLFF. CDR3 coding DNA: TGTGCCAGCAGTGAAGTCAGTAATGAAAAACTGTTTTTT.

This sequence joins TRBV30 and TRBJ1-4, with D possibly being TRBD1 (5 bases). The CDR3 covers 14 residues. CDR1 is GTSNPN, CDR2 SVGIG, per germline (reference sequence). The V gene lost 1 base and the J gene lost 8 bases, with 14 bases spanning the gap. CDR3 loop: CAWSAGGGAEKLFF. CDR3 nucleotides: TGTGCCTGGAGTGCAGGTGGAGGGGCGGAAAAACTGTTTTTT.

This clone was seen just once. The chain recombines TRBV5-1 with TRBJ2-1; 8 bases line up with TRBD2. The germline V gene encodes CDR1 SGHRS and CDR2 YFSETQ. With V trimmed by 3 bases and J by 4 bases, 3 bases remained unmatched. The CDR3 is 14 residues long. DNA of the CDR3: TGCGCCAGCAGCTCCGGACTAGCTTACAATGAGCAGTTCTTC. Translation gives CASSSGLAYNEQFF.

The chain uses TRBV9 and TRBJ2-5, with 8 bases that match TRBD2. This CDR3 has 15 residues. Losses at the gene ends were 3 bases for V and 5 bases for J; bases not matched to a gene: 9. Germline assignment: CDR1 SGDLS and CDR2 YYNGEE. The CDR3 loop reads CASSGSGRAGETQYF. The CDR3 DNA reads as TGTGCCAGCAGCGGATCCGGGAGGGCCGGTGAGACCCAGTACTTC. Full variable domain (missing parts from reference TRBV9 and TRBJ2-5): DSGVTQTPKHLITATGQRVTLRCSPRSGDLSVYWYQQSLDQGLQFLIQYYNGEERAKGNILERFSAQQFPDLHSELNLSSLELGDSALYFCASSGSGRAGETQYFGPGTRLLVL.

This clone came up once. The gene calls are TRBV30 and TRBJ2-5; tentative D call: TRBD1 (6 bases). V was shortened by 4 bases and J by 5 bases, with 14 bases between the two germline ends. The CDR3 is 13 residues long. Per the germline V gene, CDR1 is GTSNPN and CDR2 is SVGIG (reference sequence). CDR3 DNA sequence: TGTGCCTGGACCCGACAGGCGATGGAGACCCAGTACTTC. It codes for CAWTRQAMETQYF.

CDR3 bases: TGTGCCAGCAGCTTAGAACGGGACACTGAAGCTTTCTTT. Translated: CASSLERDTEAFF. V is TRBV7-3 and J is TRBJ1-1; D remains unclear. Trimming removed 2 bases from V and 3 bases from J, with 7 bases in between. The CDR3 runs to 13 residues. Germline V gene lookup returns CDR1 SGHTA and CDR2 FQGTGA.